This TCR beta chain is drawn from a study of tumor-infiltrating lymphocytes in primary liver carcinoma. Co-extracting RNA and DNA was done with about 20-34 mg of unsorted bulk tissue as input. V shed 3 bases and J shed 2 bases, with 5 bases lying between them. The CDR3 extends over 12 amino acids. This clonotype showed up many times. Starting material of 450 to 550 ng total RNA yielded TCR beta cDNA via a constant-region primer. Libraries of TCR beta came from three nested multiplex PCR rounds with slightly modified ARM-PCR. The opening two PCR rounds, 10 cycles each, paired TRBV1-TRBV30 forward primers with a C-beta reverse primer. TCRdb re-called the multiplex PCR reads with MiXCR, one entry per CDR3 protein. This sample has about 92,000 distinct CDR3 sequences; just over 65% occur once, and the top ten carry under 30%.

The V call is TRBV12-3 or TRBV12-4, the J call TRBJ2-7, with D hard to call. The receptor was derived from a man aged 40-49 years with primary liver carcinoma and hepatitis B virus infection. The sample taken for sequencing was tumor-adjacent normal liver tissue. The CDR3 region is CASSFHTYEQYF. Here the CDR3 DNA reads TGTGCCAGCAGTTTTCATACCTACGAGCAGTACTTC.